This T cell receptor (beta chain) stems from a study of blood T cell repertoires in COVID-19. As for the study in general: Both acute and convalescent COVID-19 samples were obtained from the United States, Italy and Spain. PBMCs, B-cell-depleted T cells, or T cells were the source of the cDNA or gDNA that made up the material.

With 2 bases removed from V and 7 bases from J, the gap between germline ends came to 11 bases. The CDR3 totals 13 residues. Original handling: Amplification with reference gene primers provided the estimates of nucleated cell counts. This table comes from immunoSEQ multiplex PCR, and its TCRdb copy is limited to in-frame clones, with some not included. The DNA was the basis for D and trimming; V, J and clone size are from that table. This sample has roughly 100,000 clones; more than 90% occur once, and the top ten carry 4.2%. The chain has TRBV12-3 or TRBV12-4 and TRBJ1-1; no clear D gene. This clonotype was sampled from a man between 18 and 29 years old with acute or convalescent COVID-19. The sequenced sample was peripheral blood. In nucleotides, the CDR3 is TGTGCCAGCAGTTTAACAGTAAATGTTGAAGCTTTCTTT. Amino acids: CASSLTVNVEAFF.